This note documents a single TCR beta chain sequence. Its matching antigen is unknown. This sample is part of a study of OX40 agonist ivuxolimab in advanced cancers. The study's findings and limits: It was also the case that some nonresponders had low normalized T-cell clonal expansion.

The CDR3 totals 15 residues. Germline V gene data show CDR1 as LNHNV and CDR2 as YYDKDF (reference sequence). The germline V and J ends were trimmed by 0 bases and 3 bases, with 12 bases remaining between them. Clones were sequenced by immunoSEQ multiplex PCR, and TCRdb holds only the in-frame ones, with some missing. The repertoire includes roughly 35,000 clones, 70% to 85% of them detected once, and approximately 10% sits in the top ten. Exclusion applied to patients with autoimmune disease history or systemic immunosuppression. Specimen: CD4+ or CD8+ T cells sorted from blood, collected in a trial of the OX40 agonist ivuxolimab. The sequence was obtained from an adult with an advanced solid tumor such as melanoma, head and neck, liver or kidney cancer. The chain links TRBV15 to TRBJ2-7; D remains ambiguous. Here the CDR3 DNA reads TGTGCCACCAGCAGAGACGGAATGGGGTACTACGAGCAGTACTTC. Translation gives CATSRDGMGYYEQYF.